These 11 T cell receptor beta chains came from one sample sequenced in a study of regulatory T cells in long-lasting Graves disease. Through Arm-PCR of CDR3 regions and iRepertoire HTBI primers, TCR beta libraries were built. TCRdb processed the multiplex PCR reads anew with MiXCR; each CDR3 protein has one entry. Among under 450,000 distinct CDR3 sequences listed, roughly 15% were seen once. The time point here: newly diagnosed GD, antithyroid drugs for less than 3 months. The TCR library was prepared using RNA isolated from PBMCs. Separately, the same data were catalogued under a study of T cells in Graves' hyperthyroidism and ophthalmopathy.

This material consisted of peripheral blood mononuclear cells (PBMCs), taken at new diagnosis, from a patient treated with antithyroid drugs. The origin of the receptors is a woman aged 18-29 years with Graves disease.

This clonotype was seen only once. In nucleotides, the CDR3 is TGTGCCAGCAGCTATCCGGGGGATCAGCCCCAGCATTTT. Translation: CASSYPGDQPQHF. The chain recombines TRBV2 with TRBJ1-5; possibly TRBD1 for D (5 bases). Germline loops: CDR1 SNHLY, CDR2 FYNNEI. V was shortened by 6 bases and J by 5 bases, with 11 bases between the two germline ends. CDR3 length: 13 amino acids.

The V gene is TRBV9, the J gene TRBJ1-5; TRBD1 agrees at 8 bases. Germline loops: CDR1 SGDLS, CDR2 YYNGEE. The CDR3 contains 14 residues. Germline trimming cut 3 bases from V and 9 bases from J; bases unmatched to any gene: 8. CDR3 coding DNA: TGTGCCAGCAGCGACAACAGGGGGTCCTGGCCCCAGCATTTT. Translated: CASSDNRGSWPQHF.

A remark on this clonotype: A read error is possible here, since a much larger clone lies one base away. The rearrangement uses TRBV5-1 and TRBJ2-5; possibly TRBD1 for D (6 bases). This CDR3 has 16 residues. Germline V gene lookup returns CDR1 SGHRS and CDR2 YFSETQ. The CDR3 reads CASSSLGGASGESQYF. The DNA of the CDR3 is TGCGCCAGCAGCTCCTTAGGTGGGGCGTCAGGGGAGAGCCAGTACTTC.

This clonotype has at least ten counts. V gene TRBV12-3 or TRBV12-4 combines with J gene TRBJ2-1; the D gene could be TRBD1 or TRBD2 (5 bases each). V gave up 6 bases and J gave up 8 bases, with 17 bases separating them. This CDR3 spans 14 amino acids. The CDR3 region has the DNA TGTGCCAGCAGGCTAGCCCCCAGGGCCGATGAGCAGTTCTTC. It specifies CASRLAPRADEQFF.

This clonotype came up a few times. J is TRBJ1-2 and V is TRBV2, with a possible D match to TRBD1 (5 bases). Trimming cost V 6 bases and J 3 bases, with 20 bases left between them. Per the germline V gene, CDR1 is SNHLY and CDR2 is FYNNEI. The CDR3 length is 16 residues. This chain's CDR3 is CASRGSDGGIHYGYTF. In DNA, the CDR3 is TGTGCCAGCAGAGGGTCTGATGGGGGGATACACTATGGCTACACCTTC.

By sample share, this clonotype is medium-sized. CDR3 amino acids: CASRQDRISYNEQFF. The CDR3 coding sequence is TGTGCCAGCAGACAGGACAGGATCTCCTACAATGAGCAGTTCTTC. This chain connects TRBV2 to TRBJ2-1; TRBD1 agrees at 7 bases. The J segment lost 0 bases and the V segment lost 6 bases, leaving 5 bases of the junction unmatched. The CDR3 spans 15 residues. Per germline, CDR1 SNHLY and CDR2 FYNNEI.

This clonotype was detected ten times or more. The rearrangement joins TRBV7-9 to TRBJ2-2, with D unresolved. From germline, CDR1 is SEHNR and CDR2 FQNEAQ (reference sequence). CDR3 length equals 16 residues. V gave up 4 bases and J gave up 2 bases, with 14 bases separating them. CDR3 sequence (DNA): TGTGCCAGCAGCTACAGTACTCGCCTTAACACCGGGGAGCTGTTTTTT. This sequence encodes CASSYSTRLNTGELFF.

At least ten counts were recorded for this clonotype. The chain is built from TRBV5-1 and TRBJ2-3; D uncertain. Trimming removed 1 base at V and 0 bases at J, with 9 bases between. This CDR3 has 15 residues. Germline assignment: CDR1 SGHRS and CDR2 YFSETQ. CDR3 loop: CASSLRMTSTDTQYF. CDR3 DNA sequence: TGCGCCAGCAGCTTGAGAATGACTAGCACAGATACGCAGTATTTT.

The chain is built from TRBV4-1 and TRBJ1-2, with 7 bases aligning to TRBD1. The V gene end was trimmed by 0 bases and the J gene end by 4 bases; junction bases not matched to a gene: 8. The CDR3 runs 16 residues. Germline V gene data show CDR1 as MGHRA and CDR2 as YSYEKL. The CDR3 DNA reads as TGCGCCAGCAGCCAAGATTTGGGCAGGGGGAGCTATGGCTACACCTTC. This translates into CASSQDLGRGSYGYTF.

This chain uses TRBV11-2 with TRBJ2-5; D may correspond to TRBD1 or TRBD2 (6 bases each). The CDR3 consists of 13 residues. Germline values: CDR1 SGHAT, CDR2 FQNNGV. V was pared by 5 bases and J by 5 bases, with 12 bases between. The CDR3 reads CASSVGGSETQYF. The CDR3 region has the DNA TGTGCCAGCAGCGTAGGGGGGTCGGAGACCCAGTACTTC.

This clonotype has only one observation. One end of the junction fails to match germline, which may point to a read error. CDR3 sequence reads: CASGFERNQPQHF. The CDR3 coding sequence is TGTGCCAGCGGTTTTGAGAGGAATCAGCCCCAGCATTTT. The J gene is TRBJ1-5, the V gene TRBV28, with D unresolved. The CDR3 contains 13 residues. Germline V lookup: CDR1 MDHEN, CDR2 SYDVKM.